The 2 T cell receptor beta chains reported below all come from one sample, sequenced in a study of OX40 agonist ivuxolimab in advanced cancers. Libraries were built with the immunoSEQ multiplex PCR assay. Entries here come from immuneACCESS through TCRdb and include only in-frame sequences with V and J called. Some clones fail to appear in such tables; in the studies checked, an unresolved V gene covers under half of the shortfall, and the cause of the remainder is unknown. Present in this sample are fewer than 90,000 clones, roughly nine tenths of which were seen just once. The top ten clonotypes cover over 2% of the sample. The specimen comprised CD4+ or CD8+ T cells sorted from blood, sampled in a trial of the OX40 agonist ivuxolimab. The receptors were gathered from an adult with an advanced solid tumor such as melanoma, head and neck, liver or kidney cancer.

V gene TRBV6-5 combines with J gene TRBJ1-6, with D tentatively TRBD1 (5 bases). Germline loops: CDR1 MNHEY, CDR2 SVGAGI. Trimming shortened V by 6 bases and J by 9 bases, and 15 bases separated the two germline ends. This CDR3 contains 14 residues. In DNA, the CDR3 is TGTGCCAGCAGGCCCAGGGTGAGAGGTTCACCCCTCCACTTT. This sequence encodes CASRPRVRGSPLHF.

The V call is TRBV28, the J call TRBJ2-2; D ambiguous. The V and J ends lost 6 bases and 4 bases respectively, with 6 bases between them. Germline values: CDR1 MDHEN, CDR2 SYDVKM. The CDR3 has 12 amino acids. The CDR3 DNA reads TGTGCCAGCAGGGGCGGCACCGGGGAGCTGTTTTTT. It is translated as CASRGGTGELFF.